This T cell receptor (beta chain) was sequenced during a study of response to subunit inactivated influenza vaccine. One entry per CDR3 protein, called by TCRdb with MiXCR from the RT-PCR reads. The repertoire consists of 860,000 or so distinct CDR3 sequences, with about 20% occurring once and the leading ten covering approximately 10%. Whole-study findings and limits: Each seasonal flu vaccination may recruit only limited new T cells, authors suggested.

This clonotype has more than one count but fewer than ten. Its antigen is unknown. This specimen was PBMCs from blood, taken roughly 5 days after vaccination. The sequence was obtained from a man aged 45-60 years who received an inactivated influenza vaccine.

The CDR3 coding sequence is TGTGCCAGCAGCGTAGCTCTGGGGGCTTATGCTGAAGCTTTCTTT. Translation: CASSVALGAYAEAFF. The chain links TRBV9 to TRBJ1-1; TRBD1 is a possible D gene (6 bases). Germline V gene lookup returns CDR1 SGDLS and CDR2 YYNGEE. Trimming pared 0 bases from V and 6 bases from J, leaving 15 bases between. The CDR3 length is 15 residues. Supplemented by reference TRBV9 and TRBJ1-1, the full variable domain reads DSGVTQTPKHLITATGQRVTLRCSPRSGDLSVYWYQQSLDQGLQFLIQYYNGEERAKGNILERFSAQQFPDLHSELNLSSLELGDSALYFCASSVALGAYAEAFFGQGTRLTVV.